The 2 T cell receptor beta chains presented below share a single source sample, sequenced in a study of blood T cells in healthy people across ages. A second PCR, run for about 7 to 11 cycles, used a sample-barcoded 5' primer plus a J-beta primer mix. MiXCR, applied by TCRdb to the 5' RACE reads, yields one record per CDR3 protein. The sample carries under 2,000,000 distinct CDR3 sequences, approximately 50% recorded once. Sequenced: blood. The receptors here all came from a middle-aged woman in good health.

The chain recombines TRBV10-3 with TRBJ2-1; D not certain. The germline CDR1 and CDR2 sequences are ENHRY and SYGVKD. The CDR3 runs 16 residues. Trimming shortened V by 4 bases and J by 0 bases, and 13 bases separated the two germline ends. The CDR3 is CAISGKTVSSYNEQFF. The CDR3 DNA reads TGTGCCATCAGTGGGAAGACTGTGAGCTCCTACAATGAGCAGTTCTTC.

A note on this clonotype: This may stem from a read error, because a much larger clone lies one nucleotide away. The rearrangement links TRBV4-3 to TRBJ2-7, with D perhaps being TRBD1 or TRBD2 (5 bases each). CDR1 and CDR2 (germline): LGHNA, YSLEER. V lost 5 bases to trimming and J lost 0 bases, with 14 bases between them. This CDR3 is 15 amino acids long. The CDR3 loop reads CASSIAFGASYEQYF. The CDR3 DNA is TGCGCCAGCAGCATCGCGTTCGGGGCCTCCTACGAGCAGTACTTC.